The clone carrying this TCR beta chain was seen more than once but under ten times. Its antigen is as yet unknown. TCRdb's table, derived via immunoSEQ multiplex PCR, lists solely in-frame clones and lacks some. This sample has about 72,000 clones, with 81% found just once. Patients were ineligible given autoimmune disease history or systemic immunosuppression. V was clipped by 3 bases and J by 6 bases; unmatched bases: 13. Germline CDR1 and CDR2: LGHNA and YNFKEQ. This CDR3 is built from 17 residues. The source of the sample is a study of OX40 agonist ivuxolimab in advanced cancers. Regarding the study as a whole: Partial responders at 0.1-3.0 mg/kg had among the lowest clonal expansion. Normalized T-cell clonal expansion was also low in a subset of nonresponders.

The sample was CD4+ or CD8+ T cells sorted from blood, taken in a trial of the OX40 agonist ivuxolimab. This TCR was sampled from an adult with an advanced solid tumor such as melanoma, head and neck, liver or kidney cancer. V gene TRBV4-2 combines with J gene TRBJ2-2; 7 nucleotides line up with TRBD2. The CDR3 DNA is TGTGCCAGCAGCCACCCCGGCGCGGGGGATTTTTCCGGGGAGCTGTTTTTT. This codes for CASSHPGAGDFSGELFF.